Presented here are 7 T cell receptor beta chains from one specimen sequenced in a study of CD8 T cells in Susac syndrome. RNA, at roughly 0.45 to 1 ug, was reverse transcribed with random hexamers. TCRdb reanalysed the immunoSEQ multiplex PCR reads using MiXCR and keeps one entry per CDR3 protein. The sample lists 300,000 to 350,000 distinct CDR3 sequences; around 90% were seen once. Sequencing was done on a sample of CD4+ T cells from PBMCs. These receptors were collected from a human donor with multiple sclerosis.

The chain combines TRBV4-1 with TRBJ1-1, with D possibly TRBD1 on 6 matching bases. This CDR3 contains 15 residues. Trimming stripped 10 bases from V and 3 bases from J, with 21 bases between. From germline, CDR1 is MGHRA and CDR2 YSYEKL. The CDR3 loop reads CATSRGREGDTEAFF. The CDR3 DNA is TGCGCCACAAGTAGAGGGAGGGAGGGGGACACTGAAGCTTTCTTT.

V is TRBV7-2 and J is TRBJ2-2; TRBD2 aligns across 8 bases. There are 17 residues in the CDR3. Germline V gene lookup returns CDR1 SGHTA and CDR2 FQGNSA. Trimming cost V 5 bases and J 2 bases; bases outside gene matches: 10. CDR3 amino acids: CASSGGSGILNTGELFF. The CDR3 DNA reads TGTGCCAGCAGCGGAGGTAGCGGGATTCTCAACACCGGGGAGCTGTTTTTT.

The J gene is TRBJ2-7, the V gene TRBV7-6; D ambiguous. There are 13 residues in the CDR3. V lost 1 base, J lost 6 bases, and 10 bases lay in between. CDR1 and CDR2 from the germline V gene are SGHVS and FNYEAQ. CDR3 sequence reads: CASSLDRVREQYF. CDR3 nucleotide sequence: TGTGCCAGCAGCTTAGATCGGGTTCGCGAGCAGTACTTC.

The count of this clonotype is one. The rearrangement uses TRBV3-1 and TRBJ2-1; 11 nucleotides align to TRBD2. With V trimmed by 5 bases and J by 9 bases, 6 bases remained unmatched. CDR3 size: 14 residues. CDR1 and CDR2 (germline): LGHDT, YNNKEL (reference sequence). The CDR3 spells CASSWGLAEGEQFF. In nucleotides, the CDR3 is TGTGCCAGCAGCTGGGGACTAGCGGAAGGTGAGCAGTTCTTC.

To note about this clonotype: A junction end diverges from the germline sequence, so it may reflect a read error. The genes are TRBV20-1 and TRBJ1-2, with 7 bases identical to TRBD1. This CDR3 comprises 14 residues. Germline V gene sequence: CDR1 DFQATT, CDR2 SNEGSKA (reference sequence). The CDR3 sequence: CSASRQGGPYRYTF. The CDR3 nucleotides read TGCAGTGCTAGTCGACAGGGAGGACCCTATCGCTACACCTTC.

V usage is TRBV29-1 and J usage is TRBJ1-1, with D tentatively TRBD1 (5 bases). V lost 7 bases and J lost 6, with 21 bases in between. CDR1 is SQVTM, CDR2 ANQGSEA, per germline. The CDR3 extends over 14 amino acids. This CDR3 reads CSAGDGGLLSEAFF. The CDR3 coding sequence is TGCAGCGCCGGGGACGGAGGCCTACTTTCTGAAGCTTTCTTT.

The gene calls are TRBV18 and TRBJ1-1, with D unclear. Germline CDR1 reads KGHSH; CDR2 reads LQKENI. The CDR3 runs to 13 residues. The V and J ends lost 5 bases and 1 base respectively, with 8 bases between them. CDR3 in amino acids: CASSRWANTEAFF. CDR3 nucleotide sequence: TGTGCCAGCTCAAGGTGGGCGAACACTGAAGCTTTCTTT.